This TCR beta chain was identified in a study of cytomegalovirus exposure and HLA in healthy donors. Per germline, CDR1 SQVTM and CDR2 ANQGSEA. The CDR3 sequence is 13 residues long. Losses at the gene ends were 3 bases for V and 8 bases for J; bases not matched to a gene: 6. PCR was performed using 60 Vbeta and 13 Jbeta primers. TCRdb keeps only in-frame clones here, not all; method: immunoSEQ multiplex PCR. The sample lists nearly 65,000 clones; approximately 70% were seen once. This TCR was recovered from a man in his fifties or sixties in good health and CMV-seronegative. The chain couples TRBV29-1 to TRBJ1-4, with 7 positions matching TRBD1. Sequencing was done on a sample of PBMCs. The chain's CDR3 is CSVEPGTAEKLFF. The CDR3 nucleotides read TGCAGCGTTGAGCCCGGGACAGCCGAAAAACTGTTTTTT.